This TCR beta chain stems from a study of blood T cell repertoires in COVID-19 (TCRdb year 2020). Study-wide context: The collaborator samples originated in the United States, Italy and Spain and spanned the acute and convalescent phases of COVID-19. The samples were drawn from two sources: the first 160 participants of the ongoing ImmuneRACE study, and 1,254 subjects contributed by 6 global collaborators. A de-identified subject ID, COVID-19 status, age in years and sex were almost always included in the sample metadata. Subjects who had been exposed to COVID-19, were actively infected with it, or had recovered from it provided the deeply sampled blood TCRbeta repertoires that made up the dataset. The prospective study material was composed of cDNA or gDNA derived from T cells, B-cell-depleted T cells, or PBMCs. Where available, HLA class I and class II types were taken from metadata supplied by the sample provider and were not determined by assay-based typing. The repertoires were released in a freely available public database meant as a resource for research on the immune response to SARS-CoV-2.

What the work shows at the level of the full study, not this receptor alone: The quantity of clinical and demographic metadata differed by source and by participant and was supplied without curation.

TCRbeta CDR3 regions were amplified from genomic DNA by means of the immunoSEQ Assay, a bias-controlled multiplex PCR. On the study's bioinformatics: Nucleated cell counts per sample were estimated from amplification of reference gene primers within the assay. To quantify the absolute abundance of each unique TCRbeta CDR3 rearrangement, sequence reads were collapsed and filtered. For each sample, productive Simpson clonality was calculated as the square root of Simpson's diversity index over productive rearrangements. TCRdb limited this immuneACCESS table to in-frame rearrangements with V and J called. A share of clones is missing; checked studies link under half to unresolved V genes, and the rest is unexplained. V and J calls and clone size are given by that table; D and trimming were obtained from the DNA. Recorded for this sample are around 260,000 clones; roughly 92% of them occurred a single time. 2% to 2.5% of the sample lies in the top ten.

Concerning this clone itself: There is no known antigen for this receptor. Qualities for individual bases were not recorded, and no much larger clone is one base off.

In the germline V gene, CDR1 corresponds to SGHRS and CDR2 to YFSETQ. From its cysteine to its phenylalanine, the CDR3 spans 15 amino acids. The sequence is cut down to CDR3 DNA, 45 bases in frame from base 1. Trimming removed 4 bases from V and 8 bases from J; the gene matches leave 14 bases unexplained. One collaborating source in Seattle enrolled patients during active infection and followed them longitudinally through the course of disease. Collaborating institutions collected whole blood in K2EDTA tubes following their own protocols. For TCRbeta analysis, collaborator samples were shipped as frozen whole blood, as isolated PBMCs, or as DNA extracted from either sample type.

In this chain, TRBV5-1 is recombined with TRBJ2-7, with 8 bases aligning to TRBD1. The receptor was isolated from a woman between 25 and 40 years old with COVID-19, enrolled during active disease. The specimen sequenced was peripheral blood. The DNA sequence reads TGCGCCAGCAGCCTCGTACAGGGGGAAAACGCGCAGCAGTACTTC. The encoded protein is CASSLVQGENAQQYF. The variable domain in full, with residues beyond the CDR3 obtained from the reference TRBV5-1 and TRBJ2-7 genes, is KAGVTQTPRYLIKTRGQQVTLSCSPISGHRSVSWYQQTPGQGLQFLFEYFSETQRNKGNFPGRFSGRQFSNSRSEMNVSTLELGDSALYLCASSLVQGENAQQYFGPGTRLTVT.